This passage covers 10 T cell receptor beta chains from one sample sequenced in a study of T cell repertoires in cytomegalovirus infection. Each CDR3 protein gets one entry after TCRdb re-called the reads with MiXCR. The top ten hold about an eighth of the sample, which has approximately 910,000 distinct CDR3 sequences, roughly 30% seen once. These receptors' targets are unknown. Sequenced here: cultured CD8+ T cells from PBMCs, sampled from culture after CMV antigen stimulation. The receptors derive from a human donor in good health (CMV status not recorded). Some clones in this sample may be carry-over from other donors' samples.

This chain connects TRBV4-1 to TRBJ1-5; D remains unclear. CDR3 size: 14 residues. CDR1 and CDR2 from the germline V gene are MGHRA and YSYEKL. Trimming took 3 bases from V and 4 from J, leaving 10 bases between them. CDR3 nucleotides: TGCGCCAGCAGCCAGGACGAGAATAATCAGCCCCAGCATTTT. Amino acid sequence: CASSQDENNQPQHF.

Turning to this clonotype: Just one base apart from a much larger clone, this may be a read error. The J gene is TRBJ1-5, the V gene TRBV7-2; TRBD1 agrees at 8 bases. CDR1 is SGHTA and CDR2 is FQGNSA in the germline V gene. The CDR3 loop spans 15 amino acids. CDR3 bases: TGTGCCAGCAGCTTAGCACCAGGGGGCAAGCAGCCCCAGCATTTT. The encoded protein is CASSLAPGGKQPQHF.

The chain has TRBV7-8 and TRBJ2-7, with D unclear. From germline, CDR1 is SGHVS and CDR2 FQNEAQ. Trimming took off 1 base at V and 3 bases at J, with 13 bases between the two ends. The CDR3 has 15 residues. CDR3 sequence: CASSLEASNYYEQYF. DNA of the CDR3: TGTGCCAGCAGCTTAGAGGCCAGTAACTACTACGAGCAGTACTTC.

The chain recombines TRBV7-4 with TRBJ2-1, with 7 nucleotides matching TRBD1. V was pared by 5 bases and J by 5 bases, with 6 bases of the junction left unmatched. The CDR3 totals 14 residues. The germline V gene encodes CDR1 SGHVT and CDR2 SQSDAQ. CDR3 sequence (DNA): TGTGCCAGCAGCACTAGGGACAGAAACAATGAGCAGTTCTTC. Translation gives CASSTRDRNNEQFF.

On this clonotype: It may be a read error: a sequence one base away is much more abundant. V and J are TRBV7-6 and TRBJ2-5; tentative D call: TRBD2 (8 bases). Germline CDR1 and CDR2: SGHVS and FNYEAQ. There are 16 residues in the CDR3. The CDR3 nucleotides are TGTGTCAGCAGCTTAGCGGGGACAGCTTACCAAGAGACCCAGTACTTC. Translation: CVSSLAGTAYQETQYF.

V is TRBV29-1 and J is TRBJ2-3; D perhaps matches TRBD2 (6 bases). Germline CDR1 is SQVTM and CDR2 is ANQGSEA. The V end was cut by 5 bases, the J end by 2 bases, with 14 bases between. This CDR3 is 14 amino acids long. The CDR3 DNA follows: TGCAGCGTTCACACCGGGACTTTCACAGATACGCAGTATTTT. Translation: CSVHTGTFTDTQYF.

This clonotype was counted at least ten times. This rearrangement joins TRBV7-2 to TRBJ2-3; D ambiguous. V lost 1 base and J lost 2, with 10 bases in between. Per the germline V gene, CDR1 is SGHTA and CDR2 is FQGNSA. The CDR3 consists of 15 residues. The CDR3 nucleotides read TGTGCCAGCAGCTTAGGGCAGAGACCCACAGATACGCAGTATTTT. Translated: CASSLGQRPTDTQYF.

The rearrangement joins TRBV29-1 to TRBJ2-1, with a tentative D call TRBD1 (6 bases). CDR1 is SQVTM, CDR2 ANQGSEA, per germline. V gave up 3 bases and J gave up 1 base, with 10 bases separating them. The CDR3 has 14 residues. The CDR3 DNA sequence: TGCAGCGTTGATTCGACAGGTTCCTACAATGAGCAGTTCTTC. Residues: CSVDSTGSYNEQFF.

The rearrangement uses TRBV12-3 or TRBV12-4 and TRBJ2-7; 7 bases are shared with TRBD1. The CDR3 is made up of 15 amino acids. V was clipped by 5 bases and J by 4 bases; unmatched bases: 11. The CDR3 nucleotides read TGTGCCAGCAGTACTATCTCGGACAGGCGTTACGAGCAGTACTTC. It is translated as CASSTISDRRYEQYF.

The gene calls are TRBV7-9 and TRBJ1-5, with D tentatively TRBD1 (6 bases). Germline CDR1 SEHNR, CDR2 FQNEAQ (reference sequence). Trimming pared 1 base from V and 9 bases from J, leaving 16 bases between. The CDR3 has 15 amino acids. CDR3 in amino acids: CASSLEGVPSGPQHF. In DNA form, the CDR3 reads TGTGCCAGCAGCTTAGAGGGGGTGCCATCTGGGCCCCAGCATTTT. Based on the CDR3 plus reference TRBV7-9 and TRBJ1-5, the full variable domain is DTGVSQNPRHKITKRGQNVTFRCDPISEHNRLYWYRQTLGQGPEFLTYFQNEAQLEKSRLLSDRFSAERPKGSFSTLEIQRTEQGDSAMYLCASSLEGVPSGPQHFGDGTRLSIL.